This TCR beta chain was sequenced in a study of beta chain features in type 1 diabetes. Study-wide background: Sorted cells, some 110 million in number, were examined across all samples.

Trimming took off 1 base at V and 7 bases at J, with 11 bases between the two ends. The CDR3 spans 14 residues. Per the germline V gene, CDR1 is SGHDN and CDR2 is FVKESK. One heparinised blood draw, averaging roughly 110 mL, came from each donor. By way of CD45RO/CCR7/CD25/CD127/CD95/CD27, the CD4+ regulatory, stem cell-like memory, central memory and naive cells were sorted. This clone turned up a few times. The antigen is unknown. The study's findings and limits: Within each of all four CD4+ subsets, Type 1 diabetes patients had TCRB CDR3s that were moderately but significantly shorter. Whether HLA type influences TCRB rearrangement remained unresolved here.

Reverse transcribing all isolated RNA meant expressed TCRB transcripts were sequenced. Repertoires were generated with immunoSEQ multiplex PCR, while TCRdb's copy carries only in-frame clones and drops some. The sample comprises 600,000 or so clones, more than 12% of which are singletons, and nearly 0.04% rests with the top ten. The V and J genes are TRBV14 and TRBJ2-1, with D perhaps TRBD1 (6 bases). The source material was naive CD4+ T cells from blood. The sequence was collected from a man aged 18-30 years with type 1 diabetes. The CDR3 loop reads CASSQGYQGNEQFF. In DNA form, the CDR3 reads TGTGCCAGCAGCCAAGGGTACCAGGGGAATGAGCAGTTCTTC.